The 18 T cell receptor beta chains in this list originate from one sample, sequenced in a study of CD8+CD57+ T cells in acquired aplastic anemia. Whoever was chosen for sequencing had shown CD8+CD57+ cell expansion by flow cytometry. For CDR3 and TCR beta VDJ profiling, genomic DNA was the template used. Each CDR3 protein is one row after TCRdb ran MiXCR on the reads. The sample holds around 200,000 distinct CDR3 sequences, roughly half seen once. The sequenced sample consisted of sorted CD4+, CD8+, or CD8+CD57+ T cells (not recorded which) from PBMCs. These receptors were obtained from a human donor with aplastic anemia.

For this clonotype: Since the CDR3 does not end with the conserved phenylalanine or tryptophan, this likely comes from a read error. The chain couples TRBV24-1 to TRBJ2-2; TRBD1 or TRBD2 may be the D gene (5 bases each). The CDR3 length is 14 residues. Germline CDR1 reads KGHDR; CDR2 reads SFDVKD. V was trimmed by 5 bases and J by 11 bases, leaving 17 bases between them. The CDR3 nucleotides are TGTGCCACCAGTGCGCGAGGGGTCAGCGGAGAGCTGTTTCTT. Encoded protein: CATSARGVSGELFL.

This clonotype was picked up a small number of times. The chain combines TRBV25-1 with TRBJ1-1; perhaps TRBD1 as D (5 bases). Trimming shortened V by 6 bases and J by 2 bases, and 7 bases separated the two germline ends. Germline V gives CDR1 MGHDK, CDR2 SYGVNS. The CDR3 is made up of 12 amino acids. The CDR3 is CASRDTNTEAFF. For the CDR3, the DNA is TGTGCCAGCAGGGACACCAACACTGAAGCTTTCTTT.

The chain has TRBV19 and TRBJ1-4; no clear D gene. Trimming pared 3 bases from V and 7 bases from J, leaving 9 bases between. The CDR3 is 13 residues long. The V gene's germline CDR1 is LNHDA and CDR2 SQIVND (reference sequence). CDR3 sequence reads: CASSIVVPEKLFF. DNA for the CDR3: TGTGCCAGTAGTATCGTGGTCCCTGAAAAACTGTTTTTT.

The chain is built from TRBV7-6 and TRBJ2-6; a possible D gene is TRBD2 (6 bases). CDR1 is SGHVS and CDR2 is FNYEAQ in the germline V gene. The length of the CDR3 is 17 residues. V was shortened by 1 base and J by 0 bases, with 10 bases between the two germline ends. Here the CDR3 DNA reads TGTGCCAGCAGCTTAGGGCATAGCGGCTCTGGGGCCAACGTCCTGACTTTC. Translation gives CASSLGHSGSGANVLTF.

This clonotype was counted at least ten times. This sequence joins TRBV5-1 and TRBJ2-1; 7 positions agree with TRBD2. J was trimmed by 2 bases and V by 0 bases; bases with no gene match: 5. The CDR3 has 16 amino acids. CDR1 is SGHRS and CDR2 is YFSETQ in the germline V gene. The CDR3 DNA reads as TGCGCCAGCAGCTTGGATCCCGGGGGGACCTACAATGAGCAGTTCTTC. This encodes CASSLDPGGTYNEQFF.

This clonotype was seen ten or more times. The chain has TRBV7-2 and TRBJ2-7, with D tentatively TRBD2 (5 bases). This CDR3 has 13 residues. Germline CDR1 reads SGHTA; CDR2 reads FQGNSA. Trimming pared 2 bases from V and 6 bases from J, leaving 11 bases between. The CDR3 protein is CASSLSSLGEQYF. CDR3 coding DNA: TGTGCCAGCAGCTTATCTAGCCTGGGCGAGCAGTACTTC.

The chain recombines TRBV20-1 with TRBJ1-4; 12 nucleotides match TRBD1. CDR3 length: 15 residues. The germline V gene has CDR1 DFQATT and CDR2 SNEGSKA (reference sequence). Germline trimming cut 5 bases from V and 7 bases from J; bases unmatched to any gene: 8. The CDR3 here is CSAASPGQGAEKLFF. CDR3 DNA sequence: TGCAGTGCTGCCAGTCCGGGACAGGGGGCTGAAAAACTGTTTTTT.

The rearrangement uses TRBV24-1 and TRBJ2-3, with D perhaps TRBD1 or TRBD2 (5 bases each). The CDR3 sequence is 13 residues long. Per the germline V gene, CDR1 is KGHDR and CDR2 is SFDVKD. V was trimmed by 6 bases and J by 3 bases, leaving 9 bases between them. CDR3 amino acids: CATSSGRTDTQYF. Here the CDR3 DNA reads TGTGCCACCAGTTCGGGGCGAACAGATACGCAGTATTTT.

This clonotype was picked up many times. The chain recombines TRBV4-1 with TRBJ2-7; D perhaps matches TRBD1 (5 bases). This CDR3 has 13 amino acids. Germline-derived CDR1 and CDR2 are MGHRA and YSYEKL. The V gene lost 4 bases and the J gene lost 3 bases, with 10 bases spanning the gap. The CDR3: CASSPRDGYEQYF. In nucleotides, the CDR3 is TGCGCCAGCAGCCCCAGGGATGGCTACGAGCAGTACTTC.

Remarks on this clonotype: One junction end does not reproduce the germline sequence, and a read error may be involved. The chain couples TRBV25-1 to TRBJ2-3, with 7 bases matching TRBD1. Germline V CDR1 and CDR2: MGHDK, SYGVNS. The CDR3 is made up of 15 amino acids. The CDR3 bases are TGCGCCAGCAGTGTGACAGGGTCTAGCACAGATACGCAGTATTTT. Protein sequence: CASSVTGSSTDTQYF.

The CDR3 reads CATSRDTEGHSNQPQHF. Here the CDR3 DNA reads TGTGCCACCAGCAGAGATACAGAAGGTCATAGCAATCAGCCCCAGCATTTT. V and J are TRBV15 and TRBJ1-5; no clear D. Germline V gene data show CDR1 as LNHNV and CDR2 as YYDKDF (reference sequence). V lost 0 bases to trimming and J lost 0 bases, with 12 bases between them. This CDR3 contains 17 residues.

This clonotype occurred a few times. V gene TRBV10-3 combines with J gene TRBJ2-2, with D unresolved. Germline CDR1 is ENHRY and CDR2 is SYGVKD. The CDR3 length is 14 residues. Trimming took off 0 bases at V and 6 bases at J, with 8 bases between the two ends. Here the CDR3 DNA reads TGTGCCATCAGTGAGTCGAAGGACGCCGGGGAGCTGTTTTTT. Translated: CAISESKDAGELFF.

On this clonotype itself: A read error may account for a junction end that differs from germline. V usage is TRBV2 and J usage is TRBJ2-3; D perhaps matches TRBD2 (7 bases). Germline V lookup: CDR1 SNHLY, CDR2 FYNNEI. The CDR3 has 14 residues. The CDR3 coding sequence is TGTGCCAGCAGTGGGACAGAAGTGGGGACTAACGGGACGTTT. This codes for CASSGTEVGTNGTF.

CDR3 loop: CASSSGGGGYGYTF. As DNA, the CDR3 is TGTGCCAGCAGCTCCGGCGGGGGAGGCTATGGCTACACCTTC. J is TRBJ1-2 and V is TRBV7-8; maybe TRBD1 (5 bases). Germline V gene data show CDR1 as SGHVS and CDR2 as FQNEAQ. The V gene lost 4 bases and the J gene lost 4 bases, with 13 bases spanning the gap. This CDR3 is 14 amino acids long.

The rearrangement links TRBV5-1 to TRBJ2-4; 7 bases map to TRBD2. The CDR3 covers 15 residues. V lost 0 bases, J lost 9 bases, and 9 bases stayed unmatched. Germline V gene data show CDR1 as SGHRS and CDR2 as YFSETQ. The CDR3 here is CASSLEFGGGLIQYF. The DNA of the CDR3 is TGCGCCAGCAGCTTGGAATTTGGGGGAGGGCTCATTCAGTACTTC.

The chain has TRBV6-5 and TRBJ1-1; 9 bases agree with TRBD1. Germline trimming cut 0 bases from V and 1 base from J; bases unmatched to any gene: 0. CDR1 MNHEY and CDR2 SVGAGI come from the germline V gene. This CDR3 spans 15 amino acids. DNA for the CDR3: TGTGCCAGCAGTTACTCGGGACAGGGGAACACTGAAGCTTTCTTT. Its translation: CASSYSGQGNTEAFF.

In its sample, this clonotype was seen a few times. The V gene is TRBV5-4, the J gene TRBJ1-4; a possible D gene is TRBD1 (5 bases). Germline CDR1 SGHNT, CDR2 YYREEE (reference sequence). There are 14 residues in the CDR3. Trimming took off 2 bases at V and 5 bases at J, with 10 bases between the two ends. The CDR3 protein is CASSLGVMNEKLFF. The CDR3 DNA reads TGTGCCAGCAGCTTAGGGGTCATGAATGAAAAACTGTTTTTT.

This chain joins TRBV28 and TRBJ1-5; D is perhaps TRBD1 (5 bases). The length of the CDR3 is 14 residues. The V gene's germline CDR1 is MDHEN and CDR2 SYDVKM. V was clipped by 4 bases and J by 2 bases, with 9 bases between them. CDR3 in amino acids: CASSSDTGNQPQHF. CDR3 DNA sequence: TGTGCCAGCAGTTCGGACACTGGCAATCAGCCCCAGCATTTT. Combining the CDR3 with reference TRBV28 and TRBJ1-5 gives the whole variable domain DVKVTQSSRYLVKRTGEKVFLECVQDMDHENMFWYRQDPGLGLRLIYFSYDVKMKEKGDIPEGYSVSREKKERFSLILESASTNQTSMYLCASSSDTGNQPQHFGDGTRLSIL.